This T cell receptor (beta chain) was identified in a study of molecular identifiers for immune sequencing clone quantification. In the study overall: With replicates, the RNA of about 20,000 or 100,000 naive CD8 cells was split five ways and four were sequenced.

Sorting defined naive CD8 T cells as CD8+CD4-CCR7+CD45RA+. Broader study findings: A shared barcode on identical TCR molecules could lead to underestimated sizes for highly expanded clones.

For this clonotype: Its antigen is currently unknown.

Germline assignment: CDR1 LNHDA and CDR2 SQIVND (reference sequence). The CDR3 totals 13 residues. V was shortened by 1 base and J by 9 bases, with 13 bases between the two germline ends. TCR libraries were built in bulk with a published protocol and specific TCR primers. TCRdb analysed the PCR reads with MiXCR anew, one entry per CDR3 protein. The sample lists more than 550,000 distinct CDR3 sequences; about 25% were seen once. The J gene is TRBJ2-7, the V gene TRBV19; D gene ambiguous. The sample was naive CD8+ T cells from blood, with Jurkat cell RNA spiked in. Specified subset: FACS-sorted CD8+CD4-CCR7+CD45RA+ naive T cells. This sequence originates from a human donor in good health. Some libraries in this study had Jurkat cell RNA spiked in. DNA of the CDR3: TGTGCCAGTAGTATAGGGATCAAAACGGGGCAGTACTTC. Protein product: CASSIGIKTGQYF.